A selection of T cell receptor beta chains follows, all from one sample in a study of Graves' ophthalmopathy and Graves' hyperthyroidism. TCRdb re-called the multiplex PCR reads with MiXCR, one entry per CDR3 protein. The table has fewer than 350,000 distinct CDR3 sequences, roughly 15% seen once. Sequencing used peripheral blood. The receptors originated from an adult man with Graves' ophthalmopathy. CDR3s include the opening cysteine and the closing phenylalanine or tryptophan. A D gene is named only where the DNA matches it firmly. The size of a clone is reported for some rows only, either as once, few or many, or as a class for expanded clones.

j_gene	v_gene	d_gene	abundance	CDR3nt	CDR3aa
TRBJ2-2	TRBV19	-	-	TGTGCCAGTAGCTCTGACAGTAACACCGGGGAGCTGTTTTTT	CASSSDSNTGELFF
TRBJ1-2	TRBV4-2	-	many	TGTGCCAGCAGCCATATTTCCGGGAATGGCTACACCTTC	CASSHISGNGYTF
TRBJ2-2	TRBV11-2	-	many	TGTGCCAGCAGCTTAGAGGGGGCCGGGAACGGGGAGCTGTTTTTT	CASSLEGAGNGELFF
TRBJ1-1	TRBV12-3/TRBV12-4	-	-	TGTGCCAGCAGTTTATCGACGTGGCTGAACACTGAAGCTTTCTTT	CASSLSTWLNTEAFF
TRBJ2-7	TRBV2	TRBD2	many	TGTGCCAGCCCCCCGGTGCGGGAGGGCCTATTTTACGAGCAGTACTTC	CASPPVREGLFYEQYF
TRBJ2-2	TRBV9	-	-	TGTGCCAGCAGCCCCCACGGGGGCCCCACCACCGGGGAGCTGTTTTTT	CASSPHGGPTTGELFF
TRBJ2-5	TRBV14	-	many	TGTGCCAGCAGCCAACTACTGGGCCAACAGGGCTCAGAGACCCAGTACTTC	CASSQLLGQQGSETQYF
TRBJ2-5	TRBV7-8	-	-	TGTGCCAGCAGCCCTACCGGGACAAAAGAGACCCAGTACTTC	CASSPTGTKETQYF
TRBJ1-5	TRBV27	TRBD1	many	TGTGCCAGCAACCCTATCGGGACAGGGAATAATCAGCCCCAGCATTTT	CASNPIGTGNNQPQHF
TRBJ1-1	TRBV6-1	TRBD1	many	TGTGCCAGCAGTGAAGCGGAGACAGGGATAATGAACACTGAAGCTTTCTTT	CASSEAETGIMNTEAFF
TRBJ2-7	TRBV7-8	-	many	TGTGCCAGCAGCTTAGGCGGCGAGGGACAGTACTTC	CASSLGGEGQYF
TRBJ2-2	TRBV3-1	TRBD1	few	TGTGCCAGCAGCCAGAGAACCGGGACAGTTGACACCGGGGAGCTGTTTTTT	CASSQRTGTVDTGELFF
TRBJ1-2	TRBV4-1	-	many	TGCGCCAGCAGCCAAGATCAAGGGACCGTGCGTGGCTACACCTTC	CASSQDQGTVRGYTF
TRBJ2-2	TRBV19	-	many	TGTGCCAGTAAAAGGCGGGGTAACACCGGGGAGCTGTTTTTT	CASKRRGNTGELFF
TRBJ1-2	TRBV6-1	TRBD1	-	TGTGCCAGCAGTCCAGACAGGGGGCGAAGTAACTATGGCTACACCTTC	CASSPDRGRSNYGYTF
TRBJ1-3	TRBV6-1	TRBD1	many	TGTGCCAGCAGAGACAAGGGGGCAGTCTCTGGAAACACCATATATTTT	CASRDKGAVSGNTIYF
TRBJ2-7	TRBV30	-	many	TGTGCCTGGAGTACACGCCCAGCCTACGAGCAGTACTTC	CAWSTRPAYEQYF
TRBJ2-5	TRBV7-2	-	-	TGTGCCAGCAGCTTAGCGCTAAAGGGGTCGAGGGAGACCCAGTACTTC	CASSLALKGSRETQYF
TRBJ1-1	TRBV19	-	many	TGTGCCAGTAGTACTAGGGAGGTGTTTGAAGCTTTCTTT	CASSTREVFEAFF
TRBJ1-1	TRBV6-5	-	many	TGTGCCAGCAGTTACAGCGGGGACATGAACACTGAAGCTTTCTTT	CASSYSGDMNTEAFF
TRBJ2-7	TRBV5-6	TRBD2	many	TGTGCCAGCAGCTTAGGCGGGAGGGCCGGCTCCTACGAGCAGTACTTC	CASSLGGRAGSYEQYF
TRBJ2-3	TRBV30	TRBD2	many	TGTGCCTGGTCCCCCGCCGGGGGGACCACAGATACGCAGTATTTT	CAWSPAGGTTDTQYF
TRBJ2-6	TRBV20-1	-	many	TGCAGTGCTATCGGACAGAGAGACTTCTCTGGGGCCAACGTCCTGACTTTC	CSAIGQRDFSGANVLTF
TRBJ1-1	TRBV9	-	many	TGTGCCAGCAGTAGGCTTCCGGGGGGTGAAGCTTTCTTT	CASSRLPGGEAFF
TRBJ1-5	TRBV6-2/TRBV6-3	-	-	TGTGCCAGCGTATCAGACAGGAATCAGCCCCAGCATTTT	CASVSDRNQPQHF
TRBJ1-6	TRBV20-1	-	many	TGCAGTGCTAGAGAAGCTCAGGGGTTTAATTCACCCCTCCACTTT	CSAREAQGFNSPLHF
TRBJ1-2	TRBV20-1	-	many	TGCAGTGCTAGCCCCCCCTTGGTCGGTGGCTACACCTTC	CSASPPLVGGYTF
TRBJ2-5	TRBV28	-	few	TGTGCCAGCAATTTGGACGAGACCCAGTACTTC	CASNLDETQYF
TRBJ1-5	TRBV28	-	many	TGTGCCAGCAAAGGTGGCAATCAGCCCCAGCATTTT	CASKGGNQPQHF
TRBJ1-1	TRBV29-1	-	many	TGCAGCGACCTCGAGGACAGTCATGAAGCTTTCTTT	CSDLEDSHEAFF
TRBJ2-7	TRBV6-1	-	few	TGTGCCAGCAGTGAAAGGGGGGGATTCTTCGAGCAGTACTTC	CASSERGGFFEQYF
TRBJ1-2	TRBV28	TRBD1	many	TGTGCCAGCAGTTCACAAACAGGGGGCCGTAACTATGGCTACACCTTC	CASSSQTGGRNYGYTF
TRBJ1-6	TRBV24-1	TRBD1	many	TGTGCCACCAGTGAAGGACAGGGGGCTAATTCACCCCTCCACTTT	CATSEGQGANSPLHF
TRBJ1-1	TRBV6-1	-	many	TGTGCCAGCAGCCAAATACCCAGGGTAATATCTGAAGCTTTCTTT	CASSQIPRVISEAFF
TRBJ1-1	TRBV29-1	-	many	TGCAGCGTCCCCGCAACAGGGATCGGCGAAGCTTTCTTT	CSVPATGIGEAFF
TRBJ1-2	TRBV12-3/TRBV12-4	-	many	TGTGCCAGCAGTTTAATGGGCGGCAACAGCTACACCTTC	CASSLMGGNSYTF
TRBJ1-5	TRBV28	-	many	TGTGCCAGCAGCCCGACGATTATCGAGGGAAGCAATCAGCCCCAGCATTTT	CASSPTIIEGSNQPQHF
TRBJ2-5	TRBV2	-	many	TGTGCCACCGAAGGGCAGTACCAAGAGACCCAGTACTTC	CATEGQYQETQYF
TRBJ2-5	TRBV6-5	-	many	TGTGCCAGCAGCAGACTCGGGACGGCCGAGACCCAGTACTTC	CASSRLGTAETQYF
TRBJ1-6	TRBV20-1	TRBD1	many	TGCAGTGCTAGAGGTCCGGGACAGTATAATTCACCCCTCCACTTT	CSARGPGQYNSPLHF
TRBJ2-5	TRBV5-1	-	many	TGCGCCAGCAGCCAGGGTTTAACGGGCCAAGAGACCCAGTACTTC	CASSQGLTGQETQYF
TRBJ1-2	TRBV5-1	-	many	TGCGCCAGCAGCTTGAGTCCCCAGTCCGGCTACACCTTC	CASSLSPQSGYTF